These 13 T cell receptor beta chains were sequenced from one sample in a study of post-analysis software for immune sequencing data. Study results and caveats: Controls had lower frequencies than patients of roughly five TRBV segments, which included TRBV5-6, TRBV5-1 and TRBV20-1.

These TCRs are of unknown antigen specificity. Each TCR beta cDNA library carried unique molecular identifiers. TCRdb itself ran the PCR reads through MiXCR, one entry per CDR3 protein. The data show around 260,000 distinct CDR3 sequences, with less than 40% seen just once and more than 4% held by the top ten. Material for sequencing was blood. These receptors originate from a girl aged 5 to 17 with multiple sclerosis.

The genes are TRBV14 and TRBJ2-1; perhaps D is TRBD1 or TRBD2 (5 bases each). The germline gives CDR1 SGHDN, CDR2 FVKESK. This CDR3 has 14 amino acids. Trimming took off 4 bases at V and 4 bases at J, with 11 bases between the two ends. The CDR3 region has the DNA TGTGCCAGCAGCCGACTACGACAGTACAATGAGCAGTTCTTC. Amino acids: CASSRLRQYNEQFF.

This clonotype was counted only a few times. V and J are TRBV10-2 and TRBJ2-1; no clear D. Germline loops: CDR1 WSHSY, CDR2 SAAADI. The CDR3 has 11 amino acids. V dropped 3 bases and J dropped 10 bases, with 7 bases sitting between them. The CDR3 bases are TGCGCCAGCAGTGACAGCCTAGAGCAGTTCTTC. Protein product: CASSDSLEQFF.

The chain couples TRBV25-1 to TRBJ1-2; 7 bases are shared with TRBD1. Germline CDR1 MGHDK, CDR2 SYGVNS. The V segment lost 2 bases and the J segment 5 bases; nucleotides outside the gene matches: 8. This CDR3 comprises 15 residues. The CDR3 coding sequence is TGTGCCAGCAGTGAACTCGGTCAGGGGGGTTATGGCTACACCTTC. Its translation is CASSELGQGGYGYTF.

Comments on this clonotype: Possible read error: a much larger clone is one base away. The gene calls are TRBV5-1 and TRBJ1-4; D may be TRBD1 (6 bases). V lost 0 bases and J 3 bases, leaving 9 bases between the germline ends. Germline CDR1 SGHRS, CDR2 YFSETQ. The CDR3 runs to 15 residues. The CDR3 spells CASSLGQAANEKLFF. The DNA for the CDR3 is TGCGCCAGCAGCTTGGGACAGGCAGCTAATGAAAAACTGTTTTTT.

The chain is built from TRBV12-3 or TRBV12-4 and TRBJ2-5, with 7 bases identical to TRBD1. The CDR3 is made up of 16 amino acids. The V segment lost 9 bases and the J segment 9 bases; nucleotides outside the gene matches: 22. For the CDR3, the DNA is TGTGCCAGTAGTACCCGGGGCAGGGGGATTTATGAGCCCCAGTACTTC. Its protein product is CASSTRGRGIYEPQYF.

The chain links TRBV3-1 to TRBJ1-2, with TRBD1 matching 8 bases. The CDR3 is made up of 16 amino acids. Germline-derived CDR1 and CDR2 are LGHDT and YNNKEL (reference sequence). With V trimmed by 1 base and J by 3 bases, 7 bases remained unmatched. The CDR3, as DNA: TGTGCCAGCAGCCAAGGAACAGGGGGACGGCACTATGGCTACACCTTC. It yields the protein CASSQGTGGRHYGYTF.

This clonotype was seen many times. The chain joins TRBV7-9 to TRBJ2-4; TRBD1 might be the D (8 bases). CDR3 size: 17 residues. V lost 5 bases to trimming and J lost 3 bases, with 20 bases between them. Germline V gives CDR1 SEHNR, CDR2 FQNEAQ (reference sequence). For the CDR3, the DNA is TGTGCCAGCAGCCTTATCGACAGGGGAGGGGACAAAAACATTCAGTACTTC. Protein product: CASSLIDRGGDKNIQYF.

This chain uses TRBV29-1 with TRBJ2-3; TRBD1 matches at 7 bases. The CDR3 runs to 15 residues. The germline V gene has CDR1 SQVTM and CDR2 ANQGSEA. Losses at the gene ends were 0 bases for V and 6 bases for J; bases not matched to a gene: 9. CDR3 DNA sequence: TGCAGCGTTGAAGACTCAAAGAGGGGGCAGGATACGCAGTATTTT. It encodes CSVEDSKRGQDTQYF.

This chain uses TRBV5-1 with TRBJ1-2; 7 nucleotides agree with TRBD1. Germline V CDR1 and CDR2: SGHRS, YFSETQ. The CDR3 has 12 residues. V gave up 4 bases and J gave up 8 bases; unmatched junction bases: 5. CDR3 DNA sequence: TGCGCCAGCAGCGGGACAGCTGCCGGCTACACCTTC. It codes for CASSGTAAGYTF.

As regards this clonotype: This could be a read error, since a much larger clone is one nucleotide away. The rearrangement uses TRBV15 and TRBJ2-1; D is ambiguous. The length of the CDR3 is 18 residues. The germline V gene encodes CDR1 LNHNV and CDR2 YYDKDF (reference sequence). V shed 2 bases and J shed 0 bases, with 17 bases lying between them. The CDR3 sequence is CATSRYRLVLTSYNEQFF. CDR3 in DNA: TGTGCCACCAGCAGATATAGACTTGTGCTCACCTCCTACAATGAGCAGTTCTTC.

In this sample, this clonotype turned up a few times. A single base separates this from a much larger clone, so it may be a read error. The V call is TRBV27, the J call TRBJ2-5; D not resolved. This CDR3 is 15 amino acids long. Germline V lookup: CDR1 MNHEY, CDR2 SMNVEV (reference sequence). The CDR3 spells CTSNSLKGLQETQYF. The DNA for the CDR3 is TGTACCAGCAACTCTCTAAAGGGCCTCCAAGAGACCCAGTACTTC.

This clonotype was seen repeatedly, ten times or more. This sequence joins TRBV13 and TRBJ2-1; unclear D gene. This CDR3 has 13 amino acids. CDR1 and CDR2 (germline): PRHDT, FYEKMQ (reference sequence). V was shortened by 7 bases and J by 8 bases, with 15 bases between the two germline ends. CDR3 sequence (DNA): TGTGCCAGCAAGATGCCAAGGAGAGATGAGCAGTTCTTC. This encodes CASKMPRRDEQFF.

The rearrangement joins TRBV7-2 to TRBJ2-3; the match to TRBD2 covers 11 bases. V was pared by 5 bases and J by 5 bases, with 6 bases of the junction left unmatched. Germline CDR1 reads SGHTA; CDR2 reads FQGNSA. The CDR3 runs to 15 residues. The CDR3 DNA reads as TGTGCCAGCAGCCCCGTAGCGGGAGGGGGAGATACGCAGTATTTT. This encodes CASSPVAGGGDTQYF.